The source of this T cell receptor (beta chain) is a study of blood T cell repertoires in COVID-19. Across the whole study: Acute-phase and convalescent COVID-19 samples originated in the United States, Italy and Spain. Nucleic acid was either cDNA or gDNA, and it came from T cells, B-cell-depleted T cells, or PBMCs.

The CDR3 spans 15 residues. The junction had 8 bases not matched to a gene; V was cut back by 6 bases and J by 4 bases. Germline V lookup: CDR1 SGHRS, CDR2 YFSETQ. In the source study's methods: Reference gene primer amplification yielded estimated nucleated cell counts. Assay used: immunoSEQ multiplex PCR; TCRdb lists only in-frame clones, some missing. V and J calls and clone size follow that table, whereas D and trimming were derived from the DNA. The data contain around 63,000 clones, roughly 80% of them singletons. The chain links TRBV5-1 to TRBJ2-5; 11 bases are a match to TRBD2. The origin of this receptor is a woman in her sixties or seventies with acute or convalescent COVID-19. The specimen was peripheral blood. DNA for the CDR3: TGCGCCAGCAACCTAGCGGGGGGATTCGGAGAGACCCAGTACTTC. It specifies CASNLAGGFGETQYF.